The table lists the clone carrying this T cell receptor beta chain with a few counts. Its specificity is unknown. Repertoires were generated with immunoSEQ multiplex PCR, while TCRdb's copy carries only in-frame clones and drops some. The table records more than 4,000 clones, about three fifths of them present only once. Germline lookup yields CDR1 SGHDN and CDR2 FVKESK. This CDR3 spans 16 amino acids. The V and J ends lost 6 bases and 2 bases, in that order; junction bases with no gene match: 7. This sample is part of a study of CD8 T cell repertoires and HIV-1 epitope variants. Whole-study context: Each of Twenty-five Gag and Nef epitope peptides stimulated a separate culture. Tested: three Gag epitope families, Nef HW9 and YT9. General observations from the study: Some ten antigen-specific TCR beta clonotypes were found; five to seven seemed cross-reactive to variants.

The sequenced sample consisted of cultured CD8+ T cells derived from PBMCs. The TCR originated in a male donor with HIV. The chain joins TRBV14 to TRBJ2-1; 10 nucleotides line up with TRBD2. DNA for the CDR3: TGTGCCAGCAGTTCAAGCGGGAGGGCCCCCTACAATGAGCAGTTCTTC. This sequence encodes CASSSSGRAPYNEQFF.